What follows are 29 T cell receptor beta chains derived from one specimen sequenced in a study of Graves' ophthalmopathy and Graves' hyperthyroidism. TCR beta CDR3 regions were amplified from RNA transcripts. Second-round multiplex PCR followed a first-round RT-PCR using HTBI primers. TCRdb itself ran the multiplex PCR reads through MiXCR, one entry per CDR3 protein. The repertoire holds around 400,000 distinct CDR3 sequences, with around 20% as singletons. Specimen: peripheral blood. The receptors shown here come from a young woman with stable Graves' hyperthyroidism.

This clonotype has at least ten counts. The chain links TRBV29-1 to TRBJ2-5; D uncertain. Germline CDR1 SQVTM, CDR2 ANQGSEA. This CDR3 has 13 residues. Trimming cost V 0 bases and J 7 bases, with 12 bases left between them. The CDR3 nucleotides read TGCAGCGTTGAAGAACAGAGTTCGGGGACCCAGTACTTC. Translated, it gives CSVEEQSSGTQYF.

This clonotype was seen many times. CDR3 amino acids: CASSPPPGDLHEQYF. The CDR3 coding sequence is TGTGCCAGCAGCCCGCCGCCTGGAGACCTCCACGAGCAGTACTTC. The chain recombines TRBV12-3 or TRBV12-4 with TRBJ2-7, with no clear D. The CDR3 spans 15 residues. V was shortened by 6 bases and J by 5 bases, with 20 bases between the two germline ends.

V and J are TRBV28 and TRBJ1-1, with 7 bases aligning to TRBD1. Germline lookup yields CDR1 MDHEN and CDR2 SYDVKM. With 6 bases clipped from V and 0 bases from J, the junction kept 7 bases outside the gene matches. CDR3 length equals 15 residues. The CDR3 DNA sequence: TGTGCCAGCAGAAGGGACAGAACAATGAACACTGAAGCTTTCTTT. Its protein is CASRRDRTMNTEAFF.

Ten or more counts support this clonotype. The CDR3 region is CASSKEAMNTEAFF. Written as DNA, the CDR3 is TGTGCCAGCTCCAAGGAGGCCATGAACACTGAAGCTTTCTTT. The chain carries TRBV6-4 and TRBJ1-1; D unclear. The length of the CDR3 is 14 residues. Per the germline V gene, CDR1 is MRHNA and CDR2 is SNTAGT. V shed 8 bases and J shed 0 bases, with 13 bases lying between them.

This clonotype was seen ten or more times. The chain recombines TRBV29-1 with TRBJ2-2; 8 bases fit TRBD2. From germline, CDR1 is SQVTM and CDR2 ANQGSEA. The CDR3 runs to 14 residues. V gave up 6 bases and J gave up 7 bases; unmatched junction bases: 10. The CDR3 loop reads CSVLRGGTGGELFF. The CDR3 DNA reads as TGCAGCGTACTCCGGGGGGGTACCGGCGGGGAGCTGTTTTTT.

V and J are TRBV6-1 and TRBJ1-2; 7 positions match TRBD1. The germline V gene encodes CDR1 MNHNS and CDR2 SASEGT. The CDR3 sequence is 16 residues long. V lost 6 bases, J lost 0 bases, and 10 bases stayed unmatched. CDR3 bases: TGTGCCAGCAGAACTCCCCGGGACAGAGCTAACTATGGCTACACCTTC. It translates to CASRTPRDRANYGYTF.

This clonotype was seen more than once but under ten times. DNA for the CDR3: TGTGCCAGCAGTGAAGCGCGCGGGGGCGCCGGCTACACCTTC. It is translated as CASSEARGGAGYTF. The rearrangement links TRBV6-1 to TRBJ1-2, with a tentative D call TRBD1 (6 bases). The length of the CDR3 is 14 residues. Germline CDR1 and CDR2: MNHNS and SASEGT. Trimming shortened V by 0 bases and J by 8 bases, and 13 bases separated the two germline ends.

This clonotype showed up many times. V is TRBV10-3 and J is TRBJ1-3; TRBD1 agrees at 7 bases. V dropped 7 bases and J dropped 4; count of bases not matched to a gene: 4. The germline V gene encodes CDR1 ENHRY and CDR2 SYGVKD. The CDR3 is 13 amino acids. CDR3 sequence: CAITPGQGNTIYF. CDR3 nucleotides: TGTGCCATCACTCCGGGACAGGGAAACACCATATATTTT.

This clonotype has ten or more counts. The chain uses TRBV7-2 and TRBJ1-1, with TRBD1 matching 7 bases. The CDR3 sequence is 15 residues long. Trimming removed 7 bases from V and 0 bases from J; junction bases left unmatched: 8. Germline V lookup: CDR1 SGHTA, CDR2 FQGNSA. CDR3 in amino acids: CASTDRDNLNTEAFF. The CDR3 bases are TGTGCCAGCACCGACAGGGATAACTTGAACACTGAAGCTTTCTTT.

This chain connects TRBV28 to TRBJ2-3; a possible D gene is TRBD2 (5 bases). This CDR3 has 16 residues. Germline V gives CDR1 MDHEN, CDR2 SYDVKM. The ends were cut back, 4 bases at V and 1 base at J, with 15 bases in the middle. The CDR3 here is CASSYVNGNGTDTQYF. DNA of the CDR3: TGTGCCAGCAGTTACGTAAACGGGAATGGCACAGATACGCAGTATTTT.

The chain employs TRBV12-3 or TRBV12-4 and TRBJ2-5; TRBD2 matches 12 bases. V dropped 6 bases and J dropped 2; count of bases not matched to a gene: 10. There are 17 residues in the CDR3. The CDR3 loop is CASSPGLAGGAQETQYF. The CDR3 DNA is TGTGCCAGCAGCCCGGGACTAGCGGGTGGTGCACAAGAGACCCAGTACTTC.

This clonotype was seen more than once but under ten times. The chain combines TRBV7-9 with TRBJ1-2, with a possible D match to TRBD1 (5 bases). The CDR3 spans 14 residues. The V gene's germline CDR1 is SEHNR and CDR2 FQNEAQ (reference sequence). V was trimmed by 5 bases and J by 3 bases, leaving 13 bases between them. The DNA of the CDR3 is TGTGCCAGCAGCCCCCCGGGGGGACACTATGGCTACACCTTC. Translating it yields CASSPPGGHYGYTF.

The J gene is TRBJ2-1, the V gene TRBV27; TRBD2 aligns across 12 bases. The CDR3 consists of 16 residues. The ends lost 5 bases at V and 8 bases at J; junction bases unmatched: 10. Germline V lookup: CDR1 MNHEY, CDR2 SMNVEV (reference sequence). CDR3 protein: CASSHSLAGGLDEQFF. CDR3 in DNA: TGTGCCAGCAGTCACTCCCTAGCGGGAGGGCTGGATGAGCAGTTCTTC.

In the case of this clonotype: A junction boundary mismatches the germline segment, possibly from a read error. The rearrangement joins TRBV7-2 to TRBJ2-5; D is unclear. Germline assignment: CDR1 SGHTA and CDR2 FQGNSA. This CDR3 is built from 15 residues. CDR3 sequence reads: CANSPSLGRKETQYF. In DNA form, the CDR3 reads TGTGCCAACAGCCCCAGCCTAGGGCGGAAAGAGACCCAGTACTTC.

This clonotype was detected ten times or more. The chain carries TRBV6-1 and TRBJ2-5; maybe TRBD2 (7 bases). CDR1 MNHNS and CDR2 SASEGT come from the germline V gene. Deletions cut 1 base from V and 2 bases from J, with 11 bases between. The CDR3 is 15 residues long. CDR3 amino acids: CASSEVQGGQETQYF. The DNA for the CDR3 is TGTGCCAGCAGTGAAGTACAGGGAGGGCAAGAGACCCAGTACTTC.

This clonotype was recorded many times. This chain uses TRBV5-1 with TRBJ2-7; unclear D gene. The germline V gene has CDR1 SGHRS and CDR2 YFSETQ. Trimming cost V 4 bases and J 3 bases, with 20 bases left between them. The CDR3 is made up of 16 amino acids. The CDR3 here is CASSLRAGPTGYEQYF. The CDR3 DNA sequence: TGCGCCAGCAGCCTTCGGGCAGGCCCCACGGGCTACGAGCAGTACTTC.

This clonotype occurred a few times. CDR3 residues: CASSPDWDVQYEQYF. CDR3 DNA: TGCGCCAGCAGCCCGGACTGGGACGTGCAGTACGAGCAGTACTTC. V and J are TRBV5-1 and TRBJ2-7; D might be TRBD1 or TRBD2, each matching 5 bases. Germline values: CDR1 SGHRS, CDR2 YFSETQ. The ends were cut back, 4 bases at V and 4 bases at J, with 18 bases in the middle. CDR3 length: 15 amino acids. The full variable domain, its missing parts supplied by reference TRBV5-1 and TRBJ2-7, is KAGVTQTPRYLIKTRGQQVTLSCSPISGHRSVSWYQQTPGQGLQFLFEYFSETQRNKGNFPGRFSGRQFSNSRSEMNVSTLELGDSALYLCASSPDWDVQYEQYFGPGTRLTVT.

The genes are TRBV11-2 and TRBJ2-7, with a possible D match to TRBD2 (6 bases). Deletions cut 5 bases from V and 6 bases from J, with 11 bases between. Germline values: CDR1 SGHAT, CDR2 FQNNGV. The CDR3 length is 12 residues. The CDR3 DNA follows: TGTGCCAGCAGCCCTATGGGGGGCGAGCAGTACTTC. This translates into CASSPMGGEQYF.

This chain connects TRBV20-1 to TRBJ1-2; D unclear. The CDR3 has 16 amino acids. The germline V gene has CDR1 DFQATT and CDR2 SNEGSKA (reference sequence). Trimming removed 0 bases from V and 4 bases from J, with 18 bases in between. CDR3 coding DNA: TGCAGTGCTAGAGATCTTGGGAGGGCGGCGGTCTATGGCTACACCTTC. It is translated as CSARDLGRAAVYGYTF.

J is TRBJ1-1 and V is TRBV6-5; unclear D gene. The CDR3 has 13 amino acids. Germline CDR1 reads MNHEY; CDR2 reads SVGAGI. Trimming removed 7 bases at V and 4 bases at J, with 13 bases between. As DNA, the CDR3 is TGTGCCAGCATTACGGCGCCCGGCACTGAAGCTTTCTTT. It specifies CASITAPGTEAFF.

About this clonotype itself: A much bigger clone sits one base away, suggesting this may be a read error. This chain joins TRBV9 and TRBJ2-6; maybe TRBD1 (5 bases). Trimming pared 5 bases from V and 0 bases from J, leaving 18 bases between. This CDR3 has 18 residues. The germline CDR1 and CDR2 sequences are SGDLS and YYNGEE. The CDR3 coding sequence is TGTGCCAGCAGGGCCCACGACGCAGGGAACTCTGGGGCCAACGTCCTGACTTTC. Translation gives CASRAHDAGNSGANVLTF.

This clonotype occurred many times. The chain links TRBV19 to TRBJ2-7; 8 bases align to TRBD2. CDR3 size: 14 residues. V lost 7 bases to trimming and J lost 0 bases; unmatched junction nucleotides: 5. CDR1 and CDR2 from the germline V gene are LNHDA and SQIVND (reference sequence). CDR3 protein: CASKTSGSSYEQYF. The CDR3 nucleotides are TGTGCCAGTAAAACGAGCGGGAGCTCCTACGAGCAGTACTTC.

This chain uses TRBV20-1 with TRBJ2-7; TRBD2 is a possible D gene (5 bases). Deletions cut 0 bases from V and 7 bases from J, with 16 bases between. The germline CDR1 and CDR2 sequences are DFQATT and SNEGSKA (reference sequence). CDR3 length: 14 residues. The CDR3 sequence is CSARDLEGEEEQYF. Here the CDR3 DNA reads TGCAGTGCTAGAGATTTAGAGGGTGAGGAGGAGCAGTACTTC.

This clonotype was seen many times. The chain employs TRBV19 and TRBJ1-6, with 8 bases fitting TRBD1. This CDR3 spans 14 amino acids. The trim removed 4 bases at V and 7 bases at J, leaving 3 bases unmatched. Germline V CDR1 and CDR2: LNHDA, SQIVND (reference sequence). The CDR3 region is CASSTTGDNSPLHF. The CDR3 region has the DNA TGTGCCAGTAGTACGACAGGGGACAATTCACCCCTCCACTTT.

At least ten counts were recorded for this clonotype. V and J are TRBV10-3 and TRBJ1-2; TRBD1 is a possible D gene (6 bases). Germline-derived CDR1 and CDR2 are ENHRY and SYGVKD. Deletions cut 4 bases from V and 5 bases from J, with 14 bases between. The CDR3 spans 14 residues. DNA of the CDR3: TGTGCCATCAGTGGCGCGGCAGGGGCTTATGGCTACACCTTC. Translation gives CAISGAAGAYGYTF.

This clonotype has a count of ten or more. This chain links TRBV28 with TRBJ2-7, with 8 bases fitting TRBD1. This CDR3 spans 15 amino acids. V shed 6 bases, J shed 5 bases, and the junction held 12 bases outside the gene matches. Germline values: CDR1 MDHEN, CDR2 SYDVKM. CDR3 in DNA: TGTGCCAGCAGCATTCCTCGGACAGGGCTCGACGAGCAGTACTTC. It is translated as CASSIPRTGLDEQYF.

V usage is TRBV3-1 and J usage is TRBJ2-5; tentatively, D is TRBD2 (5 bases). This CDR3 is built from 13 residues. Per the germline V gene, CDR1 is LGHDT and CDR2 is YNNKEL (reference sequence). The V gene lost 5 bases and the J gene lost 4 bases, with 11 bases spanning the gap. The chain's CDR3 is CASSSDFRETQYF. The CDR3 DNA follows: TGTGCCAGCAGCTCGGACTTTCGAGAGACCCAGTACTTC.

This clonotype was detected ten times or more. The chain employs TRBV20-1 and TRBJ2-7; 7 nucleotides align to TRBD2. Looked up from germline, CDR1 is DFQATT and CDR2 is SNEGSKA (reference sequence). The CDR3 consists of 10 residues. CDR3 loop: CTVGGYEQYF. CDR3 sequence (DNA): TGCACCGTGGGGGGGTACGAGCAGTACTTC.

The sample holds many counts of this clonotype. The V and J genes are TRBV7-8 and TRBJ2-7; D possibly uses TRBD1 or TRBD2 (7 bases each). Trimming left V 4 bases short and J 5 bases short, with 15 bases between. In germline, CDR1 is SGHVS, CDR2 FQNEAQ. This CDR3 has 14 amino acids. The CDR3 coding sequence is TGTGCCAGCAGCTGGGGGGGAGGGGGCCACGAGCAGTACTTC. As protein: CASSWGGGGHEQYF.